Listed below are T cell receptor beta chains from one sample, sequenced in a study of T cell changes during pregnancy in multiple sclerosis. TCRdb's copy holds only in-frame clones and misses some; the assay was immunoSEQ multiplex PCR. The sample shows roughly 75,000 clones, about 89% of them seen only once. The starting material was peripheral blood, obtained before pregnancy. These receptor sequences come from a female donor with multiple sclerosis, enrolled in a pregnancy study. The conserved cysteine and the conserved F or W are not part of the CDR3 here.

V	J	CDR3
TRBV7-9	TRBJ1-1	ASSLLAGYTEAF
TRBV15	TRBJ2-7	ATSRDGGSLSYEQY
TRBV7-2	TRBJ2-7	ASSFTSGGLYGEQY
TRBV4-2	TRBJ1-1	AGGASENTEAF
TRBV27	TRBJ2-5	ASSLAGKQETQY
TRBV7-2	TRBJ2-3	ASSWADTDTQY
TRBV6-5	TRBJ2-1	ASSPLGGRYSEQF
TRBV18	TRBJ1-1	ASSQDRMNTEAF
TRBV19	TRBJ1-1	ASSETGGYTEAF
TRBV5-6	TRBJ2-1	ASSWGTGPSYNEQF
TRBV28	TRBJ1-1	ASNPVGTEAF
TRBV5-1	TRBJ2-7	ASSWAEPTYEQY
TRBV27	TRBJ1-2	ASSLRPTGFYGYT